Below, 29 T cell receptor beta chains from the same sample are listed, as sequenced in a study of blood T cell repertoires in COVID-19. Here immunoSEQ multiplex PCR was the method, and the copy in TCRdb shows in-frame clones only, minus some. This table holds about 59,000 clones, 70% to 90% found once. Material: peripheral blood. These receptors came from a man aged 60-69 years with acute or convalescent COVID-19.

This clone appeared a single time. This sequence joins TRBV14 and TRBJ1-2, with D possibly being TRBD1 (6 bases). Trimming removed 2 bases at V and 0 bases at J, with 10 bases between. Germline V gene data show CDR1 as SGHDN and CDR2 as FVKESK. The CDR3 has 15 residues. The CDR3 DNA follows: TGTGCCAGCAGCCAAACGGGACAACCTAACTATGGCTACACCTTC. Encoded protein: CASSQTGQPNYGYTF.

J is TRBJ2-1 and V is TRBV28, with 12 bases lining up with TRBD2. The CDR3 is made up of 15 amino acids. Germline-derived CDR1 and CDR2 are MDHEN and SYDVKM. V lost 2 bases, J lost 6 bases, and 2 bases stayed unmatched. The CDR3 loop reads CASSLLAGGFNEQFF. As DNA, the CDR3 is TGTGCCAGCAGTTTACTAGCGGGGGGGTTCAATGAGCAGTTCTTC.

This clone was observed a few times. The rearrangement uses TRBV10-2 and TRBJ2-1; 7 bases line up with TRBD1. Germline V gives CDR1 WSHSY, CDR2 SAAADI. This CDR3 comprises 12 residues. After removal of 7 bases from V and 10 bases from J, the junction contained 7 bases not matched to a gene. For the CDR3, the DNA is TGCGCCAGCACCCCGACAGGGCACGAGCAGTTCTTC. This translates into CASTPTGHEQFF.

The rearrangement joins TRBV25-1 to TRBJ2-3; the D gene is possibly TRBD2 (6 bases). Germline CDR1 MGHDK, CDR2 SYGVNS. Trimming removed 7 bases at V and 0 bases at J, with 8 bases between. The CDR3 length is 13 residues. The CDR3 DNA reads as TGTGCCAGCATGCGGGACAGCACAGATACGCAGTATTTT. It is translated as CASMRDSTDTQYF.

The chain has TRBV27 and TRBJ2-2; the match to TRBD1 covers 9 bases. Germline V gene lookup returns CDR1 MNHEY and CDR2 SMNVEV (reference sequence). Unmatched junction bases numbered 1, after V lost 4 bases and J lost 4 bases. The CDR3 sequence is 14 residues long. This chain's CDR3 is CASSSGQGTGELFF. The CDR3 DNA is TGTGCCAGCAGTTCGGGACAGGGCACCGGGGAGCTGTTTTTT.

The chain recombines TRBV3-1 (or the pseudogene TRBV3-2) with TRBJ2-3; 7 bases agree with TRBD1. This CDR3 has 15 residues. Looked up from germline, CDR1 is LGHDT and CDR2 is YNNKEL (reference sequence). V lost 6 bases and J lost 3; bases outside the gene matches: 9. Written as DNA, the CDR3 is TGTGCCAGCAGTCGACAGGGCGGTGTAACAGATACGCAGTATTTT. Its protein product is CASSRQGGVTDTQYF.

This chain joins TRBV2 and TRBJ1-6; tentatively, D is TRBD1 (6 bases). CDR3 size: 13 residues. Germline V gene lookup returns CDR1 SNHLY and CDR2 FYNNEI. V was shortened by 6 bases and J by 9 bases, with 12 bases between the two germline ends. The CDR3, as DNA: TGTGCCAGCAGACCCTGGACAGCTTCACCCCTCCACTTT. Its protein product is CASRPWTASPLHF.

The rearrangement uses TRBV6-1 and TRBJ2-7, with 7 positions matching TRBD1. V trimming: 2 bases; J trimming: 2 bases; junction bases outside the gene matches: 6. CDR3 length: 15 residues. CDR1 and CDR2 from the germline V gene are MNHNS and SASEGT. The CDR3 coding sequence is TGTGCCAGCAGTGAACCGGGACAGATGACCTACGAGCAGTACTTC. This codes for CASSEPGQMTYEQYF.

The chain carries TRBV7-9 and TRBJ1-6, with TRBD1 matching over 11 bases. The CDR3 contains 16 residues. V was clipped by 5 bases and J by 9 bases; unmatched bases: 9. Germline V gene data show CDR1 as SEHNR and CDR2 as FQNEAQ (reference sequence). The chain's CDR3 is CASSARGGQGASPLHF. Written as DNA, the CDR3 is TGTGCCAGCAGCGCTAGGGGTGGACAGGGGGCTTCACCCCTCCACTTT.

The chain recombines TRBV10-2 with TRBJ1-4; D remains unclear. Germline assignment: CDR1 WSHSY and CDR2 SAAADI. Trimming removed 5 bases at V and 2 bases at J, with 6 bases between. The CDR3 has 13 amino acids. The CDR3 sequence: CASSPPTNEKLFF. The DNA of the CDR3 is TGCGCCAGCAGTCCCCCGACTAATGAAAAACTGTTTTTT.

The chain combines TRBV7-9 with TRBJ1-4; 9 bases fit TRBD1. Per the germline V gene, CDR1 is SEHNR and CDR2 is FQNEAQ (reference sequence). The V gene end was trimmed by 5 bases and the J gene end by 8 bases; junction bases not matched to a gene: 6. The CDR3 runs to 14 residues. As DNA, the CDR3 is TGTGCCAGCAGCCCCGGGACAGGGAAAGAAAAACTGTTTTTT. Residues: CASSPGTGKEKLFF.

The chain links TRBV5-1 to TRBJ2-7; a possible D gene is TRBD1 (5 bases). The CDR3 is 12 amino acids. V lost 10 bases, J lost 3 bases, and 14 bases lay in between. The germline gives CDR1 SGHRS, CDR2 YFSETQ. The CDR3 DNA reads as TGCGCCTCCAATGGACAACTCTACGAGCAGTACTTC. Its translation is CASNGQLYEQYF.

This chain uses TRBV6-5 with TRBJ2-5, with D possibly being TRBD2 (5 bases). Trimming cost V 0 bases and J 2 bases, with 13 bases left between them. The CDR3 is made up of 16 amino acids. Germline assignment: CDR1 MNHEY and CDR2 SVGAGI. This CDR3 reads CASSYSILAGQETQYF. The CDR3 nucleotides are TGTGCCAGCAGTTACTCGATTCTAGCCGGTCAAGAGACCCAGTACTTC.

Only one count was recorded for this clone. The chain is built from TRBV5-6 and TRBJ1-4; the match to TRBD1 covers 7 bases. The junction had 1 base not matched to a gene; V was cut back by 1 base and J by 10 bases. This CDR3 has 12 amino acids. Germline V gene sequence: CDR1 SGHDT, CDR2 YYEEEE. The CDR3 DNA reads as TGTGCCAGCAGCTTGCAGGGGGGAAAACTGTTTTTT. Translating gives CASSLQGGKLFF.

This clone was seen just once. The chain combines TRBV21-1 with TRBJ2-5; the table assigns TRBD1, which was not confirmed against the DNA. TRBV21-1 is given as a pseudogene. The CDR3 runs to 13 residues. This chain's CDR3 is CASSRGPQETQYF. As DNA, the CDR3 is TGTGCCAGCAGCAGGGGGCCCCAAGAGACCCAGTACTTC.

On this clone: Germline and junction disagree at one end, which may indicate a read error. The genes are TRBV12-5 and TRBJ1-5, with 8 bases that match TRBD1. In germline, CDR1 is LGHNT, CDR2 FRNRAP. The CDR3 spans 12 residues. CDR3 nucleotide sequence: TGTGCTAGTGGCCTGGACAGGGCCGTCAAGTATTTT. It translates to CASGLDRAVKYF.

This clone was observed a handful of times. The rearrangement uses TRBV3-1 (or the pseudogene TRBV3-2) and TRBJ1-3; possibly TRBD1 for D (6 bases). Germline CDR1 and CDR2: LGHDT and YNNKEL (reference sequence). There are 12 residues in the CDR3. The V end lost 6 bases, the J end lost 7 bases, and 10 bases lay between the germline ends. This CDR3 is CASSQTGNTIYF. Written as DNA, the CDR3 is TGTGCCAGCAGTCAAACAGGGAACACCATATATTTT.

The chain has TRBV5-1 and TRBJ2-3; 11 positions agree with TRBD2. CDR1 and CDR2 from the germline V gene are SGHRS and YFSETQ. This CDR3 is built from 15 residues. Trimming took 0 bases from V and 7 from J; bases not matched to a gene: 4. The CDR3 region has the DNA TGCGCCAGCAGCTTGGCTAGCGGGGGGCGATATACGCAGTATTTT. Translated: CASSLASGGRYTQYF.

Written as DNA, the CDR3 is TGTGCCAGCAGCCTTCGTGATACGCAGTATTTT. Translation: CASSLRDTQYF. The chain has TRBV7-2 and TRBJ2-3, with D unclear. With 5 bases removed from V and 6 bases from J, the gap between germline ends came to 6 bases. The CDR3 runs to 11 residues. Germline CDR1 is SGHTA and CDR2 is FQGNSA.

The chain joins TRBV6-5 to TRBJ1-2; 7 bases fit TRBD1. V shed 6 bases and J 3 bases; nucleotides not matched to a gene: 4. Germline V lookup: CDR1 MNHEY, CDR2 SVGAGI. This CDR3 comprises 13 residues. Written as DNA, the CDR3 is TGTGCCAGCAGCCACAGGGGTGACTATGGCTACACCTTC. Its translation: CASSHRGDYGYTF.

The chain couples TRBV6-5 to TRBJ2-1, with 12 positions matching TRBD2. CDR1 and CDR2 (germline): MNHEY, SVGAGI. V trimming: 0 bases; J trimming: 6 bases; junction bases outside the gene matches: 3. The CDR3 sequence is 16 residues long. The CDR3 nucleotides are TGTGCCAGCAGTTACTCGTCTAGCGGGGGGGCCAATGAGCAGTTCTTC. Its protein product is CASSYSSSGGANEQFF.

The CDR3 bases are TGTGCCAGCAGCCTCCAGGGGGCCGGTAGCTACACCTTC. Translating it yields CASSLQGAGSYTF. This chain links TRBV7-2 with TRBJ1-2, with 8 positions matching TRBD1. Germline loops: CDR1 SGHTA, CDR2 FQGNSA. CDR3 size: 13 residues. V shed 5 bases, J shed 9 bases, and the junction held 8 bases outside the gene matches.

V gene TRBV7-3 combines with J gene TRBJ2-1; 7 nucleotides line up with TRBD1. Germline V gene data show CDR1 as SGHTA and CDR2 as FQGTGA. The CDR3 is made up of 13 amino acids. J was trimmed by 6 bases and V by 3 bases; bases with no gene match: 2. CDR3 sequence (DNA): TGTGCCAGCAGCTTCGCAGGGGGCAATGAGCAGTTCTTC. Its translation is CASSFAGGNEQFF. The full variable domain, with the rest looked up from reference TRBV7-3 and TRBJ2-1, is GAGVSQTPSNKVTEKGKYVELRCDPISGHTALYWYRQSLGQGPEFLIYFQGTGAADDSGLPNDRFFAVRPEGSVSTLKIQRTERGDSAVYLCASSFAGGNEQFFGPGTRLTVL.

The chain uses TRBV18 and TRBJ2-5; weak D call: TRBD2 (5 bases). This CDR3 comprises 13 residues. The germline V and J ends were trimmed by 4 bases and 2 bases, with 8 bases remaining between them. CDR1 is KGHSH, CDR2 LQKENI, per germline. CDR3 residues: CASSLGLQETQYF. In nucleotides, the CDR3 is TGTGCCAGCTCACTCGGACTTCAAGAGACCCAGTACTTC.

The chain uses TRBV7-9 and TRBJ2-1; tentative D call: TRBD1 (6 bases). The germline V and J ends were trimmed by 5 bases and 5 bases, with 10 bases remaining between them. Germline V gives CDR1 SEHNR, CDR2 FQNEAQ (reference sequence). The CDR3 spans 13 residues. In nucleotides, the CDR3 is TGTGCCAGCAGCCGCGGACAGCACAATGAGCAGTTCTTC. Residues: CASSRGQHNEQFF.

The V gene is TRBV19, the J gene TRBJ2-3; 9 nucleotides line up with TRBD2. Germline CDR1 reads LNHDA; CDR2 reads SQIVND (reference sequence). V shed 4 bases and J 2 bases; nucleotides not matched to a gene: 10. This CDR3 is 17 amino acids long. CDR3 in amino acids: CASSKSLTSGNTDTQYF. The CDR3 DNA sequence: TGTGCCAGTAGTAAGTCCCTGACTAGCGGAAACACAGATACGCAGTATTTT.

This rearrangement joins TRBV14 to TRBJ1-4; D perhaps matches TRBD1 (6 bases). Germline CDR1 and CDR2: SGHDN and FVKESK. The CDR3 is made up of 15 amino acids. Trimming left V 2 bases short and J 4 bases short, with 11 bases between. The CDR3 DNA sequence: TGTGCCAGCAGCCAAACAGACAGGATTAATGAAAAACTGTTTTTT. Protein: CASSQTDRINEKLFF.

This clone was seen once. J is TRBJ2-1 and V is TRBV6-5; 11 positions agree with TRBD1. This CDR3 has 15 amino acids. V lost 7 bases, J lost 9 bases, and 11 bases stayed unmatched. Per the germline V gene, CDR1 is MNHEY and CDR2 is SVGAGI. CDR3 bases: TGTGCCAGCAAGATTACGGACAGGGGGCGGAGTGAGCAGTTCTTC. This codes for CASKITDRGRSEQFF.

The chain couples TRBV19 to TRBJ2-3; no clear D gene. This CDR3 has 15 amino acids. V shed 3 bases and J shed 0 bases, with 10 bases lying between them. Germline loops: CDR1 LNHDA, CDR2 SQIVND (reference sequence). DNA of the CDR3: TGTGCCAGTAGTATTAATTGGGCAAGCACAGATACGCAGTATTTT. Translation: CASSINWASTDTQYF.